The 30 T cell receptor beta chains reported below all come from one sample, sequenced in a study of CD4 T cells in relation to SARS-CoV-2 and coronaviruses (dated by TCRdb to the early 2020s). CD4+ T cells from unexposed donors were collected before the COVID-19 pandemic (2011-2018). The EasySep CD4+ T cell isolation kit was used to isolate CD4+ T cells once the cultures had run for roughly eleven days. The library was made by the immunoSEQ multiplex PCR assay. TCRdb re-hosts the immuneACCESS table, in-frame sequences only. Its copies lack some clones; in the studies checked, an unresolved V gene accounts for under half of them, and the cause for the rest is not known. Here the sample has 20,000 to 25,000 clones; around three quarters occur a single time. The ten largest clones capture over 10% of the sample. These receptors are not linked to any known antigen. The sample comprised CD4+ T cells from PBMCs, cultured in vitro. The receptors derive from a human donor in good health.

This clone was picked up a small number of times. The chain combines TRBV6-5 with TRBJ2-7; D gene unclear. Germline lookup yields CDR1 MNHEY and CDR2 SVGAGI. V shed 5 bases and J shed 3 bases, with 11 bases lying between them. The CDR3 runs 13 residues. The chain's CDR3 is CASSQRLDYEQYF. CDR3 DNA: TGTGCCAGCAGTCAGAGGCTCGACTACGAGCAGTACTTC.

The V call is TRBV7-2, the J call TRBJ2-5, with D perhaps matching TRBD2 (6 bases). Germline-derived CDR1 and CDR2 are SGHTA and FQGNSA. The CDR3 runs 14 residues. The V end was cut by 3 bases, the J end by 5 bases, with 13 bases between. CDR3 DNA: TGTGCCAGCAGCTTCGGCGGGGTTGGGGAGACCCAGTACTTC. It translates to CASSFGGVGETQYF.

The J gene is TRBJ2-7, the V gene TRBV13; D not resolved. The CDR3 length is 14 residues. Trimming removed 7 bases from V and 1 base from J, with 14 bases in between. Per the germline V gene, CDR1 is PRHDT and CDR2 is FYEKMQ (reference sequence). CDR3 coding DNA: TGTGCCAGCAAGCTTAACGGTAATTCCTACGAGCAGTACTTC. Translated: CASKLNGNSYEQYF.

This clone has just a few counts. The chain carries TRBV28 and TRBJ1-1; 12 positions agree with TRBD1. Germline V CDR1 and CDR2: MDHEN, SYDVKM. The J segment lost 3 bases and the V segment lost 4 bases, leaving 6 bases of the junction unmatched. The CDR3 sequence is 16 residues long. The CDR3 region is CASSSQGTGGDTEAFF. The CDR3 DNA reads as TGTGCCAGCAGTTCCCAAGGGACAGGGGGCGACACTGAAGCTTTCTTT. The full variable domain, its missing parts supplied by reference TRBV28 and TRBJ1-1, is DVKVTQSSRYLVKRTGEKVFLECVQDMDHENMFWYRQDPGLGLRLIYFSYDVKMKEKGDIPEGYSVSREKKERFSLILESASTNQTSMYLCASSSQGTGGDTEAFFGQGTRLTVV.

The CDR3 spells CASRGRISYEQYF. CDR3 bases: TGTGCCAGCAGAGGACGGATCTCCTACGAGCAGTACTTC. This sequence joins TRBV12-3 or TRBV12-4 and TRBJ2-7, with D uncertain. The length of the CDR3 is 13 residues. V was cut by 6 bases and J by 0 bases, with 9 bases left in between.

The table lists this clone with a few counts. The chain is built from TRBV7-9 and TRBJ1-3; D is ambiguous. In germline, CDR1 is SEHNR, CDR2 FQNEAQ (reference sequence). The CDR3 covers 15 residues. Trimming cost V 1 base and J 8 bases, with 15 bases left between them. Here the CDR3 DNA reads TGTGCCAGCAGCTTAGGTACAAGGACCTCACACACCATATATTTT. Its translation: CASSLGTRTSHTIYF.

This clone has a single count. The chain recombines TRBV12-3 or TRBV12-4 with TRBJ1-2; no firm D call. The CDR3 loop spans 13 amino acids. V lost 6 bases and J lost 4, with 12 bases in between. CDR3 nucleotides: TGTGCCAGCAGAACCGACAACAGCTATGGCTACACCTTC. Translation: CASRTDNSYGYTF.

V gene TRBV19 combines with J gene TRBJ2-5; D not resolved. CDR1 is LNHDA, CDR2 SQIVND, per germline (reference sequence). The CDR3 contains 15 residues. V was trimmed by 3 bases and J by 4 bases, leaving 15 bases between them. CDR3: CASSIGSPPLETQYF. As DNA, the CDR3 is TGTGCCAGTAGTATTGGATCTCCCCCTCTAGAGACCCAGTACTTC. The entire variable domain, with the rest obtained from reference TRBV19 and TRBJ2-5, is as follows: DGGITQSPKYLFRKEGQNVTLSCEQNLNHDAMYWYRQDPGQGLRLIYYSQIVNDFQKGDIAEGYSVSREKKESFPLTVTSAQKNPTAFYLCASSIGSPPLETQYFGPGTRLLVL.

This chain links TRBV19 with TRBJ2-3; possibly TRBD2 for D (7 bases). Germline CDR1 reads LNHDA; CDR2 reads SQIVND (reference sequence). Trimming cost V 0 bases and J 3 bases, with 22 bases left between them. CDR3 length equals 19 residues. The CDR3 DNA reads TGTGCCAGTAGTATAGATCTTCCAGTTCGGGGGGCGGATACAGATACGCAGTATTTT. This encodes CASSIDLPVRGADTDTQYF.

This clone has a handful of counts. CDR3 DNA sequence: TGTGCCAGCCGGACGGGACAGGGAGAAAAACTGTTTTTT. Translation gives CASRTGQGEKLFF. The chain carries TRBV2 and TRBJ1-4; 9 bases match TRBD1. This CDR3 has 13 amino acids. In germline, CDR1 is SNHLY, CDR2 FYNNEI. J was trimmed by 8 bases and V by 8 bases; bases with no gene match: 6.

The chain is built from TRBV6-1 and TRBJ1-2; D gene ambiguous. V lost 2 bases and J lost 5, with 9 bases in between. The CDR3 has 13 amino acids. Germline V gene sequence: CDR1 MNHNS, CDR2 SASEGT. The CDR3 reads CASSELPNYGYTF. The CDR3 bases are TGTGCCAGCAGTGAACTGCCCAATTATGGCTACACCTTC.

The rearrangement links TRBV6-5 to TRBJ1-6; the D is unclear. Germline CDR1 and CDR2: MNHEY and SVGAGI. The CDR3 contains 15 residues. Deletions cut 0 bases from V and 8 bases from J, with 11 bases between. CDR3 nucleotides: TGTGCCAGCAGTTACTCGACCCCGCCAGATTCACCCCTCCACTTT. This sequence encodes CASSYSTPPDSPLHF.

This clone came up a few times. V is TRBV10-1 and J is TRBJ2-2, with D maybe TRBD1 (6 bases). This CDR3 is built from 14 residues. V lost 5 bases and J 4 bases, leaving 11 bases between the germline ends. The germline V gene encodes CDR1 WNHNN and CDR2 SYGVQD (reference sequence). The CDR3 bases are TGCGCCAGCAGTATGGGACACACCACCGGGGAGCTGTTTTTT. This codes for CASSMGHTTGELFF.

This clone was seen once. The V call is TRBV11-2, the J call TRBJ2-7; 12 bases match TRBD1. Germline V gene sequence: CDR1 SGHAT, CDR2 FQNNGV. J was trimmed by 7 bases and V by 5 bases; bases with no gene match: 9. CDR3 size: 15 residues. CDR3 region: CASSPTGQGAREQYF. CDR3 bases: TGTGCCAGCAGCCCAACGGGACAGGGGGCGAGGGAGCAGTACTTC.

By its share, this clone is medium-sized. The rearrangement links TRBV28 to TRBJ2-5, with D tentatively TRBD2 (5 bases). The CDR3 covers 16 residues. Germline V gives CDR1 MDHEN, CDR2 SYDVKM. The V end was cut by 5 bases, the J end by 7 bases, with 23 bases between. The CDR3 sequence: CASSTRESFLGWTQYF. For the CDR3, the DNA is TGTGCCAGCAGTACCCGGGAATCTTTCCTGGGGTGGACCCAGTACTTC.

V usage is TRBV19 and J usage is TRBJ1-2; no definite D call. The CDR3 sequence is 15 residues long. Germline CDR1 reads LNHDA; CDR2 reads SQIVND (reference sequence). Trimming cost V 9 bases and J 6 bases, with 23 bases left between them. In DNA, the CDR3 is TGTGCCAGCTCGCAGGACGTCCTCCTTAATAATGGCTACACCTTC. Protein: CASSQDVLLNNGYTF.

Here the CDR3 reads CASSLSGGSVEKLFF. In DNA form, the CDR3 reads TGTGCCAGCAGCTTGAGTGGGGGGTCAGTGGAAAAACTGTTTTTT. The gene calls are TRBV5-4 and TRBJ1-4, with D tentatively TRBD1 (5 bases). Germline V gives CDR1 SGHNT, CDR2 YYREEE (reference sequence). V shed 1 base and J shed 8 bases, with 15 bases lying between them. The CDR3 spans 15 residues.

This chain joins TRBV18 and TRBJ1-2; maybe TRBD1 (6 bases). V was cut by 2 bases and J by 4 bases, with 11 bases left in between. The V gene's germline CDR1 is KGHSH and CDR2 LQKENI. This CDR3 spans 14 amino acids. The CDR3 nucleotides read TGTGCCAGCTCACCAGAGGGGGACTTCTATGGCTACACCTTC. It is translated as CASSPEGDFYGYTF.

The gene calls are TRBV18 and TRBJ2-7; unclear D gene. The V and J ends lost 5 bases and 7 bases respectively, with 21 bases between them. CDR1 KGHSH and CDR2 LQKENI come from the germline V gene. This CDR3 has 15 amino acids. The CDR3 here is CASSSTRFQMGEQYF. The CDR3 DNA reads TGTGCCAGCTCATCGACCCGATTTCAGATGGGGGAGCAGTACTTC.

This clone has just one count. The V gene is TRBV12-3 or TRBV12-4, the J gene TRBJ1-5; D unclear. This CDR3 region has 13 residues. The V end lost 1 base, the J end lost 9 bases, and 10 bases lay between the germline ends. CDR3 coding DNA: TGTGCCAGCAGTTTAGGTGGCACGGGGCCCCAGCATTTT. Translated, it gives CASSLGGTGPQHF.

The genes are TRBV15 and TRBJ2-3; 9 bases agree with TRBD1. The CDR3 runs 16 residues. CDR1 LNHNV and CDR2 YYDKDF come from the germline V gene (reference sequence). Trimming removed 10 bases from V and 6 bases from J; junction bases left unmatched: 17. The CDR3 protein is CAIRNPGTGTTDTQYF. The CDR3 DNA reads TGTGCCATACGAAATCCCGGGACAGGGACCACTGATACGCAGTATTTT.

The rearrangement links TRBV7-3 to TRBJ2-1, with TRBD2 identical over 9 bases. Germline CDR1 SGHTA, CDR2 FQGTGA. Trimming removed 1 base from V and 0 bases from J; junction bases left unmatched: 7. The CDR3 loop spans 18 amino acids. CDR3 sequence (DNA): TGTGCCAGCAGCTTAATGGGTAGCGGGAGTGGCTCCTACAATGAGCAGTTCTTC. It encodes CASSLMGSGSGSYNEQFF.

The V and J genes are TRBV6-5 and TRBJ2-1, with TRBD1 matching over 9 bases. CDR1 is MNHEY and CDR2 is SVGAGI in the germline V gene. The V segment lost 3 bases and the J segment 7 bases; nucleotides outside the gene matches: 4. There are 14 residues in the CDR3. The CDR3 bases are TGTGCCAGCAGTTATAAACAGGGGGCGAATGAGCAGTTCTTC. It is translated as CASSYKQGANEQFF.

In its sample, this clone was seen a few times. The rearrangement joins TRBV2 to TRBJ1-6; D gene unclear. Trimming took off 5 bases at V and 14 bases at J, with 16 bases between the two ends. The CDR3 runs 13 residues. From germline, CDR1 is SNHLY and CDR2 FYNNEI. CDR3 nucleotide sequence: TGTGCCAGCAGTTCCTACCTTGAGGTGGCCCTCCACTTT. Its translation: CASSSYLEVALHF. The full variable domain, completed using reference TRBV2 and TRBJ1-6, is EPEVTQTPSHQVTQMGQEVILRCVPISNHLYFYWYRQILGQKVEFLVSFYNNEISEKSEIFDDQFSVERPDGSNFTLKIRSTKLEDSAMYFCASSSYLEVALHFGNGTRLTVT.

The chain uses TRBV27 and TRBJ1-5; D is uncertain. Germline CDR1 reads MNHEY; CDR2 reads SMNVEV (reference sequence). The CDR3 has 13 amino acids. Trimming removed 4 bases from V and 2 bases from J, with 6 bases in between. The CDR3 region has the DNA TGTGCCAGCAGTTGGACGGGCAATCAGCCCCAGCATTTT. Protein sequence: CASSWTGNQPQHF.

The V call is TRBV3-1 (or the pseudogene TRBV3-2), the J call TRBJ1-2, with D unresolved. The CDR3 spans 14 residues. Trimming took off 2 bases at V and 5 bases at J, with 12 bases between the two ends. CDR1 is LGHDT, CDR2 YNNKEL, per germline (reference sequence). CDR3: CASSQSPGRYGYTF. CDR3 coding DNA: TGTGCCAGCAGCCAATCCCCCGGGAGATATGGCTACACCTTC.

V is TRBV27 and J is TRBJ2-3; tentative D call: TRBD2 (6 bases). Germline V gene sequence: CDR1 MNHEY, CDR2 SMNVEV (reference sequence). V was trimmed by 5 bases and J by 2 bases, leaving 23 bases between them. The CDR3 is 18 amino acids. CDR3: CASSPRGYGGGTTDTQYF. The CDR3 nucleotides read TGTGCCAGCAGTCCGAGGGGATATGGAGGAGGGACCACAGATACGCAGTATTTT.

This clone was seen a few times. The J gene is TRBJ1-2, the V gene TRBV5-1; D gene ambiguous. The CDR3 is 14 amino acids. Trimming cost V 2 bases and J 0 bases, with 8 bases left between them. CDR1 is SGHRS, CDR2 YFSETQ, per germline. The CDR3 coding sequence is TGCGCCAGCAGCTTTAACACACCTAACTATGGCTACACCTTC. It is translated as CASSFNTPNYGYTF.

This rearrangement joins TRBV28 to TRBJ1-2; 12 positions match TRBD1. In germline, CDR1 is MDHEN, CDR2 SYDVKM. The CDR3 contains 17 residues. V lost 4 bases to trimming and J lost 4 bases; unmatched junction nucleotides: 10. CDR3 loop: CASSWGGTGGNSYGYTF. The CDR3 DNA follows: TGTGCCAGCAGTTGGGGGGGGACAGGGGGCAATAGCTATGGCTACACCTTC.

The V call is TRBV28, the J call TRBJ2-3; no clear D gene. The V end was cut by 7 bases, the J end by 2 bases, with 22 bases between. The CDR3 sequence is 17 residues long. CDR1 is MDHEN, CDR2 SYDVKM, per germline. The CDR3 DNA reads as TGTGCCAGCACCCTCAGAATTAGCTCCGACCTCACAGATACGCAGTATTTT. Encoded protein: CASTLRISSDLTDTQYF.